The rows below give T cell receptor beta chains drawn from one sample of a study of fetal regulatory T cell absence and autoimmunity. Assay used: immunoSEQ multiplex PCR; TCRdb lists only in-frame clones, some missing. The sample holds some 87,000 clones, about 78% seen once. Sample: pancreas tissue. The receptors originated from a male donor with IPEX syndrome. CDR3s include the opening cysteine and the closing phenylalanine or tryptophan. D genes are given only for firm matches.

cdr3_length	d_call	v_call	j_call	cdr3_aa
14	TRBD1	TRBV5-6	TRBJ2-7	CASSWGTAFYEQYF
11	.	TRBV19	TRBJ1-1	CASKEGTEAFF
13	TRBD1	TRBV5-1	TRBJ1-2	CASRTGESYGYTF
12	.	TRBV5-6	TRBJ1-5	CASSLGNQPQHF
14	.	TRBV5-4	TRBJ2-1	CASSFRTGREEQFF
16	.	TRBV11-2	TRBJ2-1	CASSLVRRSLYNEQFF
18	TRBD2	TRBV7-8	TRBJ2-2	CASSEPPGLAVNTGELFF
13	.	TRBV5-5	TRBJ2-7	CASSLPRSYEQYF
14	.	TRBV10-3	TRBJ1-6	CAIRGPRSSGPLHF
14	.	TRBV14	TRBJ2-7	CASSHPGTPYEQYF
14	.	TRBV19	TRBJ1-4	CASRKETVPEKLFF
19	TRBD2	TRBV5-1	TRBJ2-5	CASSLLTGPGLAGAETQYF
16	TRBD2	TRBV7-9	TRBJ2-1	CASSLVRAGGYNEQFF
16	TRBD2	TRBV5-1	TRBJ2-2	CASSFSGGPWTGELFF
15	.	TRBV4-1	TRBJ1-1	CASSQEDQGRVEAFF
15	.	TRBV27	TRBJ1-4	CASSAIGQFLEKLFF
14	.	TRBV5-1	TRBJ2-3	CASSERGSTDTQYF
17	TRBD1	TRBV5-7	TRBJ2-7	CASSLATGDRDSYEQYF
17	TRBD2	TRBV5-4	TRBJ2-7	CASSMGLAGVPSYEQYF
17	TRBD2	TRBV5-6	TRBJ2-2	CASSAFSGSSFTGELFF
11	.	TRBV5-4	TRBJ2-5	CASSRGETQYF
15	TRBD2	TRBV27	TRBJ2-1	CASSLTSGIFNEQFF
17	.	TRBV18	TRBJ1-3	CASSPIYDWGTGNTIYF